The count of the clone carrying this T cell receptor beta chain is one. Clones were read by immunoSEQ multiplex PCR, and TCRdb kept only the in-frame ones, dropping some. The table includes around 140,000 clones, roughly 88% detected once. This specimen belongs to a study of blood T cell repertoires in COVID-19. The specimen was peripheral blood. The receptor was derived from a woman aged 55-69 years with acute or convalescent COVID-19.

The CDR3 coding sequence is TGTGCCAGCAGCTTAAACCCACCGGGACAGAACACCGGGGAGCTGTTTTTT. Its translation: CASSLNPPGQNTGELFF. J is TRBJ2-2 and V is TRBV7-3, with D possibly matching TRBD1 (6 bases). This CDR3 region has 17 residues. V was shortened by 1 base and J by 1 base, with 13 bases between the two germline ends. Germline CDR1 reads SGHTA; CDR2 reads FQGTGA.